Detailed here is one TCR beta chain. The antigen remains undetermined. This sample was taken from a study of T cell responses to AZD1222 COVID-19 vaccine. Overall study context: Pooled together were second doses at about 4 or about 12 weeks.

The data were produced by immunoSEQ multiplex PCR, yet TCRdb's version contains in-frame clones alone and is incomplete. Here the sample spans more than 150,000 clones, 85% to 95% being singletons. V trimming: 1 base; J trimming: 1 base; junction bases outside the gene matches: 4. CDR1 SGHVS and CDR2 FNYEAQ come from the germline V gene. The CDR3 spans 16 residues. The study's findings and limits: Clonal diversity was possibly underestimated, and white British individuals and females predominated among donors.

Specimen: peripheral blood, collected on day 0 of AZD1222 vaccination. The V call is TRBV7-6, the J call TRBJ1-5; 7 bases are a match to TRBD1. The TCR was taken from an adult in good health. The CDR3 reads CASSLGSGGSNQPQHF. CDR3 in DNA: TGTGCCAGCAGCTTAGGATCAGGGGGAAGCAATCAGCCCCAGCATTTT.